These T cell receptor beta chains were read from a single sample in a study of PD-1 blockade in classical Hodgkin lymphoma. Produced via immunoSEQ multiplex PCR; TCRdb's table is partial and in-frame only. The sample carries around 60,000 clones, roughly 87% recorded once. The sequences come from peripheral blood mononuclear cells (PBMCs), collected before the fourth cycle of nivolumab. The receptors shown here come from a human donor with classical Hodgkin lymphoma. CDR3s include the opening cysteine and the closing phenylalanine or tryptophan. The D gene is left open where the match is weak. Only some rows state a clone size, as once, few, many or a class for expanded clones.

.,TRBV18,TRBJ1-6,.,CASSPQTATGSPLHF,TGTGCCAGCTCACCACAGACGGCCACAGGTTCACCCCTCCACTTT
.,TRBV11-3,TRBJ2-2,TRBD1,CASSVGQGNTGELFF,TGTGCCAGCAGCGTCGGACAGGGGAACACCGGGGAGCTGTTTTTT
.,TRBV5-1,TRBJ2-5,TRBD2,CASSLVGLNQETQYF,TGCGCCAGCAGCTTGGTGGGACTAAACCAAGAGACCCAGTACTTC
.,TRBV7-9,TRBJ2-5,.,CASSLESQGTQYF,TGTGCCAGCAGCTTAGAGTCCCAGGGGACCCAGTACTTC
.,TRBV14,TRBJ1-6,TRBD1,CASSLTGVDSPLHF,TGTGCCAGCAGCCTGACAGGGGTGGACTCACCCCTCCACTTT
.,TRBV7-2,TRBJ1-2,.,CASSLGKGGYTF,TGTGCCAGCAGCTTAGGTAAAGGCGGCTACACCTTC
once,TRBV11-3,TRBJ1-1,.,CASSSQGAGSEAFF,TGTGCCAGCAGCTCGCAGGGAGCCGGGTCTGAAGCTTTCTTT
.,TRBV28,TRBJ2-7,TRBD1,CASSLNQGARREQYF,TGTGCCAGCAGTCTAAACCAGGGGGCGCGCCGGGAGCAGTACTTC
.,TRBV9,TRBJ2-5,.,CASSVGSQVAETQYF,TGTGCCAGCAGCGTAGGGTCCCAGGTTGCGGAGACCCAGTACTTC
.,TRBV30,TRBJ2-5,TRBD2,CAWSVWGGKETQYF,TGTGCCTGGAGTGTGTGGGGGGGGAAAGAGACCCAGTACTTC
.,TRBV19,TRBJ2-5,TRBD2,CASSRLAGTQETQYF,TGTGCCAGTAGCCGACTAGCGGGTACACAAGAGACCCAGTACTTC
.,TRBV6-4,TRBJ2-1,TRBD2,CASSAVTSGVSSNEQFF,TGTGCCAGCAGTGCCGTGACTAGCGGGGTTTCCTCCAATGAGCAGTTCTTC
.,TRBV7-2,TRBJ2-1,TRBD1,CASSTTGGGVNEQFF,TGTGCCAGCAGCACGACAGGGGGCGGAGTAAATGAGCAGTTCTTC
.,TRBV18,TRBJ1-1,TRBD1,CASSPGQGVTEAFF,TGTGCCAGCTCACCGGGACAGGGGGTAACTGAAGCTTTCTTT
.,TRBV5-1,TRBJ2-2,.,CASSFTGELFF,TGCGCCAGCAGCTTCACCGGGGAGCTGTTTTTT
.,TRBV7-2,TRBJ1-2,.,CASSLGPGNYGYTF,TGTGCCAGCAGCTTAGGTCCAGGGAACTATGGCTACACCTTC
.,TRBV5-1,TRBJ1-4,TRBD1,CASSLGEPGQGRKLFF,TGCGCCAGCAGCTTAGGGGAACCGGGACAGGGGAGGAAACTGTTTTTT
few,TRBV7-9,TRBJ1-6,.,CASSLNSPLHF,TGTGCCAGCAGCTTGAATTCACCCCTCCACTTT
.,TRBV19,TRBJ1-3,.,CASSNGPGAGNTIYF,TGTGCCAGTAGTAACGGACCAGGGGCTGGAAACACCATATATTTT
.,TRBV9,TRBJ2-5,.,CASSVSGGGWGETQYF,TGTGCCAGCAGCGTTTCAGGCGGGGGCTGGGGAGAGACCCAGTACTTC
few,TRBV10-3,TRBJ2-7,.,CAISDGEPGDEQYF,TGTGCCATCAGTGATGGTGAACCTGGCGACGAGCAGTACTTC
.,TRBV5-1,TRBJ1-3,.,CASSFSGGNTIYF,TGCGCCAGCAGCTTCTCAGGAGGAAACACCATATATTTT
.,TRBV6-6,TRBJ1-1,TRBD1,CASRTRTGWTEAFF,TGTGCCAGCAGAACTCGGACAGGGTGGACTGAAGCTTTCTTT
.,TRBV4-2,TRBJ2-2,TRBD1,CASSRRGRGTGELFF,TGTGCCAGCAGCCGAAGGGGGCGCGGGACCGGGGAGCTGTTTTTT